Reported below is one T cell receptor (beta chain). This clonotype appeared many times. This clone's antigen is unknown. No base qualities exist here, and no much larger clone lies one base off it. Taken from cysteine to phenylalanine, the CDR3 has 13 residues. The entry retains the CDR3 DNA only, 39 bases that are in frame from base 1. V trim: 6 bases; J trim: 3 bases; unmatched bases: 4. Based on the germline V gene, the CDR1 and CDR2 sequences are ENHRY and SYGVKD. These data originate in a study of T cell repertoires in cytomegalovirus infection (dated by TCRdb to about 2019). For the study in its entirety: Donor HLA type was relevant to the analysis, as public TCR beta signatures indicated carriage of CMV infection together with the matching HLA type. Broader findings and caveats from the paper: Carriers of CMV infection plus the relevant HLA type were discriminated by the cumulative frequency of public TCR beta family members in the study cohort and in an independent approximately 340-donor cohort. The ex vivo response was dominated by HLA-C-restricted CMV-specific TCR beta clonotypes, which also provided the single most frequent clonotype in two of eight donors.

Sequenced using an Illumina HiSeq 1500. TCRdb applied fastp at Q25 and MiXCR to the public reads, then kept only in-frame beta chains. Every distinct CDR3 protein forms one entry, paired with its most common genes and DNA. The sample profile shows 150,000 to 200,000 distinct CDR3 sequences; approximately 15% of them were found once. 20% to 30% of the sample is in the top ten clones. What was sequenced was PBMCs. Recombination linked TRBV10-3 to TRBJ2-5, and 7 junction bases match TRBD1. The TCR sequence derives from a human donor in good health (CMV status not recorded). Some clones in this sample may be carry-over from other donors' samples. The nucleotides read TGTGCCATCAGGGGGACAGAGAAAGAGACCCAGTACTTC. This yields the protein CAIRGTEKETQYF.